These T cell receptor beta chains were read from a single sample in a study of blood T cell repertoires in COVID-19. Profiled with immunoSEQ multiplex PCR; TCRdb holds only in-frame clones, not every one. The repertoire holds 25,000 to 30,000 clones, with approximately 92% as singletons. Sequenced: peripheral blood. These TCRs come from a man aged 60 to 75 with acute or convalescent COVID-19. Each CDR3 is given with its conserved first and last residue. The D gene is left open where the match is weak. Part of the rows lack a size; the others show once, few, many or a class for expanded clones.

CASSLLDSSLTDTQYF | TGTGCCAGCAGCTTACTCGACTCTTCCCTCACAGATACGCAGTATTTT | TRBV11-2 | NA | TRBJ2-3 | once
CASSLEWGDPLFF | TGCGCCAGCAGCTTGGAGTGGGGGGACCCATTGTTCTTC | TRBV5-1 | NA | TRBJ2-1 | NA
CATSRGGGKKEQYF | TGTGCCACCAGCAGAGGAGGAGGGAAAAAGGAGCAGTACTTC | TRBV15 | NA | TRBJ2-7 | NA
CASLGLGSETQYF | TGTGCCAGCCTGGGTTTGGGCAGTGAGACCCAGTACTTC | TRBV6-7 | NA | TRBJ2-5 | NA
CASSSDRNYEQYF | TGTGCCAGCAGCTCCGACAGAAACTACGAGCAGTACTTC | TRBV6-2/TRBV6-3 | NA | TRBJ2-7 | NA
CASTLLRVNTEAFF | TGTGCCAGCACCCTTCTGCGGGTGAACACTGAAGCTTTCTTT | TRBV5-5 | NA | TRBJ1-1 | NA
CASSPQGAKSPLHF | TGTGCCAGCAGTCCTCAGGGGGCGAAATCACCCCTCCACTTT | TRBV27 | TRBD1 | TRBJ1-6 | NA
CASSQVTAAYNEQFF | TGCGCCAGCAGCCAAGTAACCGCGGCCTACAATGAGCAGTTCTTC | TRBV4-1 | NA | TRBJ2-1 | NA
CASSTRGGGSYNEQFF | TGTGCCAGCTCAACTCGCGGGGGGGGCTCCTACAATGAGCAGTTCTTC | TRBV18 | TRBD2 | TRBJ2-1 | NA
CATSSGGIQQAFF | TGTGCCACCAGCTCCGGGGGGATTCAACAGGCTTTCTTT | TRBV15 | NA | TRBJ1-1 | NA
CASRPGTVYGYTF | TGTGCCAGCAGACCCGGGACAGTCTATGGCTACACCTTC | TRBV12-3/TRBV12-4 | TRBD1 | TRBJ1-2 | NA
CASSQGHSTGELFF | TGTGCCAGCAGCCAGGGACACTCCACCGGGGAGCTGTTTTTT | TRBV27 | NA | TRBJ2-2 | NA
CASSSSGTGNGYTF | TGTGCCAGCAGCTCCTCGGGGACAGGGAATGGCTACACCTTC | TRBV14 | TRBD1 | TRBJ1-2 | NA
CASSYSMGDRGAEAFF | TGTGCCAGCAGTTACTCGATGGGGGACAGGGGGGCTGAAGCTTTCTTT | TRBV6-6 | TRBD1 | TRBJ1-1 | NA
CASSPLQYTEAFF | TGTGCCAGCAGTCCCTTACAGTACACTGAAGCTTTCTTT | TRBV28 | NA | TRBJ1-1 | NA
CASNPFGSYNEQFF | TGTGCCAGTAACCCGTTCGGCTCCTACAATGAGCAGTTCTTC | TRBV19 | NA | TRBJ2-1 | NA
CASSQSRAYSYNSPLHF | TGTGCCAGCAGCCAATCCAGGGCCTACTCCTATAATTCACCCCTCCACTTT | TRBV3-1/TRBV3-2 | NA | TRBJ1-6 | NA
CASSTEAGVLSGELFF | TGCGCCAGCAGTACAGAAGCGGGAGTCTTATCCGGGGAGCTGTTTTTT | TRBV5-1 | TRBD2 | TRBJ2-2 | NA
CASSFGQGAGGYTF | TGTGCCAGCAGCTTCGGACAGGGGGCGGGTGGCTACACCTTC | TRBV9 | TRBD1 | TRBJ1-2 | NA
CASSQVGTGENTEAFF | TGTGCCAGCAGCCAAGTTGGGACTGGAGAGAACACTGAAGCTTTCTTT | TRBV4-2 | NA | TRBJ1-1 | NA
CASRLTTGAEGEQYF | TGTGCCAGCAGACTTACCACAGGGGCGGAGGGCGAGCAGTACTTC | TRBV5-6 | NA | TRBJ2-7 | NA
CASSHTSGGNEQFF | TGTGCCAGCAGCCACACTAGCGGGGGGAATGAGCAGTTCTTC | TRBV3-1/TRBV3-2 | TRBD2 | TRBJ2-1 | NA
CASSLSQGASATLVKKLFF | TGTGCCAGCAGTTTATCTCAGGGGGCCTCCGCAACCCTGGTGAAAAAACTGTTTTTT | TRBV28 | TRBD1 | TRBJ1-4 | NA
CASITGGEAYGYTF | TGTGCCAGCATCACCGGTGGGGAGGCCTATGGCTACACCTTC | TRBV5-6 | NA | TRBJ1-2 | NA
CAIAPETSGPETQYF | TGTGCCATCGCCCCGGAGACTAGCGGTCCGGAGACCCAGTACTTC | TRBV10-3 | TRBD2 | TRBJ2-5 | NA
CASSFTSLTLTYEQYF | TGTGCCAGCAGTTTCACATCCTTGACACTTACCTACGAGCAGTACTTC | TRBV28 | NA | TRBJ2-7 | NA
CASRRRGENEKLFF | TGTGCCAGCCGGCGTCGGGGGGAAAATGAAAAACTGTTTTTT | TRBV19 | NA | TRBJ1-4 | medium-sized
CASSPGRAEAFF | TGCGCCAGCAGCCCAGGGAGGGCTGAAGCTTTCTTT | TRBV10-1 | NA | TRBJ1-1 | NA
CASSLLAGADTQYF | TGTGCCAGCAGCTTATTAGCGGGGGCAGATACGCAGTATTTT | TRBV7-2 | TRBD2 | TRBJ2-3 | NA
CASSLLQGGEYEQYF | TGTGCCAGCAGCTTATTGCAGGGGGGTGAATACGAGCAGTACTTC | TRBV13 | NA | TRBJ2-7 | NA
CASSPMTQSNYGYTF | TGCGCCAGCAGCCCCATGACACAGTCTAACTATGGCTACACCTTC | TRBV4-1 | NA | TRBJ1-2 | NA
CASSPLEQGKNGELFF | TGTGCCAGCTCACCGCTGGAGCAGGGGAAAAACGGGGAGCTGTTTTTT | TRBV18 | NA | TRBJ2-2 | NA
CASRRQGGGTEAFF | TGTGCCAGCAGGCGACAGGGGGGTGGCACTGAAGCTTTCTTT | TRBV6-5 | TRBD1 | TRBJ1-1 | NA
CASRGADSPYEQYF | TGTGCCAGCAGGGGAGCGGACTCTCCGTACGAGCAGTACTTC | TRBV2 | NA | TRBJ2-7 | NA
CASRLPQGTDTF | TGTGCCAGCCGCCTCCCCCAGGGAACTGACACCTTC | TRBV28 | NA | TRBJ1-2 | NA
CASSWGAGSSYNEQFF | TGTGCCAGCAGCTGGGGAGCTGGGAGCTCCTACAATGAGCAGTTCTTC | TRBV5-5 | NA | TRBJ2-1 | few
CASSFRLAGGATYEQYF | TGTGCCAGCAGTTTCCGACTAGCGGGAGGGGCAACCTACGAGCAGTACTTC | TRBV27 | TRBD2 | TRBJ2-7 | NA
CATSDTRQGYSNQPQHF | TGTGCCACCAGTGATACACGACAGGGGTATAGCAATCAGCCCCAGCATTTT | TRBV24-1 | TRBD1 | TRBJ1-5 | NA
CASSPTGGSSYNEQFF | TGTGCCAGCAGCCCAACGGGGGGGAGCTCCTACAATGAGCAGTTCTTC | TRBV7-3 | TRBD2 | TRBJ2-1 | NA
CASSLLAGGTYEQYF | TGTGCCAGCAGTCTCTTAGCGGGAGGGACCTACGAGCAGTACTTC | TRBV27 | TRBD2 | TRBJ2-7 | NA
CASSQVAGYKNIQYF | TGTGCCAGCAGCCAAGTAGCGGGGTACAAAAACATTCAGTACTTC | TRBV3-1/TRBV3-2 | TRBD2 | TRBJ2-4 | NA
CASSIQGATSYEQYF | TGTGCCAGCAGTATACAGGGGGCGACTTCCTACGAGCAGTACTTC | TRBV4-2 | TRBD1 | TRBJ2-7 | NA
CASTSSGDTYEQYF | TGTGCCAGCACAAGTAGCGGGGACACCTACGAGCAGTACTTC | TRBV28 | TRBD2 | TRBJ2-7 | NA
CASTSGAEAFF | TGTGCCAGCACATCAGGGGCTGAAGCTTTCTTT | TRBV3-1/TRBV3-2 | NA | TRBJ1-1 | NA
CASSQAGAPNTEAFF | TGTGCCAGCAGCCAAGCAGGCGCACCGAACACTGAAGCTTTCTTT | TRBV3-1/TRBV3-2 | NA | TRBJ1-1 | NA
CASSESASGGPRITDTQYF | TGTGCCAGCAGTGAATCGGCTAGCGGGGGGCCGAGGATAACAGATACGCAGTATTTT | TRBV6-1 | TRBD2 | TRBJ2-3 | NA
CAISEGHLSYEQYF | TGTGCCATCAGTGAGGGACACCTTAGTTACGAGCAGTACTTC | TRBV10-3 | NA | TRBJ2-7 | NA
CASSSRVNTEAFF | TGCGCCAGCAGCTCCCGGGTGAACACTGAAGCTTTCTTT | TRBV5-1 | NA | TRBJ1-1 | NA
CASSQQGAFGTDTQYF | TGTGCCAGCAGCCAACAGGGGGCGTTTGGCACAGATACGCAGTATTTT | TRBV9 | TRBD1 | TRBJ2-3 | once
CASSSKDTPNYGYTF | TGTGCCAGCAGCTCCAAGGACACCCCTAACTATGGCTACACCTTC | TRBV9 | NA | TRBJ1-2 | NA
CASSPLEGIAYEQYF | TGTGCCAGCTCACCCCTGGAGGGGATTGCCTACGAGCAGTACTTC | TRBV18 | NA | TRBJ2-7 | NA
CASSLSAGYGYTF | TGTGCCAGCAGTTTATCGGCAGGCTATGGCTACACCTTC | TRBV27 | NA | TRBJ1-2 | NA
CASSYRDRAPNNSPLHF | TGTGCCAGCAGCTACCGGGACAGGGCCCCTAATAATTCACCCCTCCACTTT | TRBV7-9 | TRBD1 | TRBJ1-6 | once
CASSLGTGKSYNEQFF | TGTGCCAGCAGCCTAGGGACAGGGAAATCCTACAATGAGCAGTTCTTC | TRBV7-9 | TRBD1 | TRBJ2-1 | once